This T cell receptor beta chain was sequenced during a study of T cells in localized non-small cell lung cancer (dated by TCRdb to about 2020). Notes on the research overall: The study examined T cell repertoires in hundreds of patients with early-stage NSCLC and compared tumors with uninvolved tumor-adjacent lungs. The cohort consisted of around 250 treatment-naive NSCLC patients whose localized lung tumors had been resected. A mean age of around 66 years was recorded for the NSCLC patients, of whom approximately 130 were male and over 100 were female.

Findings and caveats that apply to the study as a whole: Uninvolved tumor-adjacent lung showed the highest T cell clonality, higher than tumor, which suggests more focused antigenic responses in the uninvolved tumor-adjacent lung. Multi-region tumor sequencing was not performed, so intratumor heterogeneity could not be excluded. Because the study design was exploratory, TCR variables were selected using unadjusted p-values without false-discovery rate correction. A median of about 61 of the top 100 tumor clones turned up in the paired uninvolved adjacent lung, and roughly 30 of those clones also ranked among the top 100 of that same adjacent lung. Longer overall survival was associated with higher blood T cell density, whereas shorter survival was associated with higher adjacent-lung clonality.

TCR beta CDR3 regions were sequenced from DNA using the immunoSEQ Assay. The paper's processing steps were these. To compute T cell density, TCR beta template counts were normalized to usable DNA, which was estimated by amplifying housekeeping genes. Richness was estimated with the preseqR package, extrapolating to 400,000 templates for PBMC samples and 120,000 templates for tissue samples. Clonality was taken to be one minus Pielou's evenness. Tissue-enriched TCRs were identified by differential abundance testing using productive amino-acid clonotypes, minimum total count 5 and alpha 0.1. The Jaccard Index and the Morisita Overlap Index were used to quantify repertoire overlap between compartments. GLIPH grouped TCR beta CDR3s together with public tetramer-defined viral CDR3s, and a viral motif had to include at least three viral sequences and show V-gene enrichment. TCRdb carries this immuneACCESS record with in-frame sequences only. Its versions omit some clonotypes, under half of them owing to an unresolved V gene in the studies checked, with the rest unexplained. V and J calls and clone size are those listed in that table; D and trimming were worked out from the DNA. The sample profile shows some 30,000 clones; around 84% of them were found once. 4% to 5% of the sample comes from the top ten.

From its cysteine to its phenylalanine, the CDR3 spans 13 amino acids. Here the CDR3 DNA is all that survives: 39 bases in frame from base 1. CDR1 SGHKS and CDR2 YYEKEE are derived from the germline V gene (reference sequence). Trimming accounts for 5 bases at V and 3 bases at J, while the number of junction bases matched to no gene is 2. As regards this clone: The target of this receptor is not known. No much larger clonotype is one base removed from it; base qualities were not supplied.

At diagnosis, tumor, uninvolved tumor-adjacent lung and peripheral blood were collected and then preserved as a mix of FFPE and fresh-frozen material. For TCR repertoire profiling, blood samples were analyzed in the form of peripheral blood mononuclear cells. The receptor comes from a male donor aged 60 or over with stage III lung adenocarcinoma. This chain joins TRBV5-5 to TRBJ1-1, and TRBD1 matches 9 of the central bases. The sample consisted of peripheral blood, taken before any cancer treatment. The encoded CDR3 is CASRRTGDTEAFF. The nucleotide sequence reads TGTGCCAGCAGGCGGACAGGGGACACTGAAGCTTTCTTT. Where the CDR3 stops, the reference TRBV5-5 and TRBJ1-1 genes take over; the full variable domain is DAGVTQSPTHLIKTRGQQVTLRCSPISGHKSVSWYQQVLGQGPQFIFQYYEKEERGRGNFPDRFSARQFPNYSSELNVNALLLGDSALYLCASRRTGDTEAFFGQGTRLTVV.